This record covers a single T cell receptor beta chain. Its cognate antigen is unknown. Time point noted: late sampling 161 to 241 days after vaccination in three convalescent patients. In this cohort, PCR tests turned positive between March and December 2020, predating US Alpha, Beta and Delta variants. These data belong to a study of vaccination and CD4 T cells after COVID-19. Study as a whole: Post-vaccine specimens were obtained a median about 70 days after dose two (range 14 to 241). Three convalescent patients were sampled post-vaccination (at day 14 and at days 161 to 241).

Broader study findings: Convalescent patients saw a median around 86% of their reactive clones show up only after vaccination.

Trimming shortened V by 5 bases and J by 2 bases, and 10 bases separated the two germline ends. The CDR3 has 13 residues. Germline lookup yields CDR1 LNHDA and CDR2 SQIVND (reference sequence). TCRdb re-derived calls from the PCR reads in MiXCR, one entry per CDR3 protein. The sample consists of roughly 30,000 distinct CDR3 sequences, roughly 51% of them appearing once. The sample was CD4+ T cells from blood, taken about 7 months after SARS-CoV-2 vaccination. The sequence came from a human donor who had recovered from COVID-19. The J gene is TRBJ2-7, the V gene TRBV19, with D hard to call. The CDR3, as DNA: TGTGCCAGTAGTCCCCGGGCCCCCTACGAGCAGTACTTC. Translated: CASSPRAPYEQYF.